The entry below describes one T cell receptor beta chain. What it binds is not known. The data were taken from a study of post-analysis software for immune sequencing data. The study's findings and limits: Compared against controls, patients with multiple sclerosis displayed significantly lower normalized Chao1 diversity.

Researchers reported that TCR beta cDNA libraries carried unique molecular identifiers. TCRdb re-analysed the PCR reads in MiXCR, keeping a single row per CDR3 protein. The sample yields roughly 650,000 distinct CDR3 sequences, over 45% seen once. The specimen sequenced was blood. The clonotype comes from a girl aged 2-10 years with multiple sclerosis.

CDR3 residues: CASSLQGFYEQYF. CDR3 in DNA: TGTGCCAGCAGCCTACAGGGCTTCTACGAGCAGTACTTC. The chain has TRBV12-3 or TRBV12-4 and TRBJ2-7, with D possibly being TRBD1 (6 bases). The CDR3 length is 13 residues. Trimming removed 6 bases from V and 3 bases from J, with 12 bases in between.